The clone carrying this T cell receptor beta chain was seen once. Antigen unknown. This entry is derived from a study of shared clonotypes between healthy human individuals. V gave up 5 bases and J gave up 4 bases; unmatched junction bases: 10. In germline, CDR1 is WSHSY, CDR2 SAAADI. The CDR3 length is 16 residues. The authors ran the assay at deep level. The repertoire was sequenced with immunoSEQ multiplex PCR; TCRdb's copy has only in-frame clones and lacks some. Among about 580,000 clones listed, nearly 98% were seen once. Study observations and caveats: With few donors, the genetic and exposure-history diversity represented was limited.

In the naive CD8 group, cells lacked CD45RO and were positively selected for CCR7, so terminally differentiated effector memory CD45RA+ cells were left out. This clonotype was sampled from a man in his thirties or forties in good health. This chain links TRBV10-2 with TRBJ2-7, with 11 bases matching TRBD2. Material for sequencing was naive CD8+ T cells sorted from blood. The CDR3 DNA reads TGCGCCAGCAGTCATTCGGGACTAGCGGAGGGATACGAGCAGTACTTC. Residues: CASSHSGLAEGYEQYF.